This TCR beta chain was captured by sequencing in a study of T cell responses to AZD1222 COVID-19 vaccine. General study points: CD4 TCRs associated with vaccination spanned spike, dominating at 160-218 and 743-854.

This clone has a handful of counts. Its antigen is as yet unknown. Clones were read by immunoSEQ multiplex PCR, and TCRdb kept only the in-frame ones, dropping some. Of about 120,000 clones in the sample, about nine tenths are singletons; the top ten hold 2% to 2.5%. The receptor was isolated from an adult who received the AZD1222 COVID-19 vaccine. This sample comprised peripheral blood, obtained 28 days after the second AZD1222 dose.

CDR3 amino acids: CASSFGGANTEAFF. The CDR3 bases are TGTGCCAGCAGCTTTGGGGGGGCGAACACTGAAGCTTTCTTT. This sequence joins TRBV11-3 and TRBJ1-1; maybe TRBD1 (6 bases). Germline V gives CDR1 SGHNT, CDR2 YENEEA. This CDR3 is 14 amino acids long. The V and J ends lost 3 bases and 1 base respectively, with 9 bases between them.